The 32 T cell receptor beta chains listed next were all sequenced from one sample in a study of T-cell memory formation after mild COVID-19. From the 5' RACE reads, TCRdb called clonotypes with MiXCR, one entry per CDR3 protein. The sample holds 250,000 to 350,000 distinct CDR3 sequences, approximately 19% seen once. The specimen was PBMCs or a T cell subset sorted from them (not recorded which). These receptors originate from a man between 18 and 29 years old who had mild COVID-19 (a few samples of this study predate the infection). Cell type and time point are not known.

The chain uses TRBV15 and TRBJ1-1; 7 bases line up with TRBD1. With 3 bases clipped from V and 0 bases from J, the junction kept 4 bases outside the gene matches. The CDR3 covers 15 residues. CDR1 is LNHNV and CDR2 is YYDKDF in the germline V gene (reference sequence). This chain's CDR3 is CATSRQDRMNTEAFF. The CDR3 bases are TGTGCCACCAGCAGGCAGGACAGGATGAACACTGAAGCTTTCTTT.

This clonotype was counted a few times. The rearrangement links TRBV9 to TRBJ2-5; TRBD2 agrees at 8 bases. Losses at the gene ends were 6 bases for V and 1 base for J; bases not matched to a gene: 8. This CDR3 region has 15 residues. Germline-derived CDR1 and CDR2 are SGDLS and YYNGEE. CDR3 sequence: CASNPTAGAQETQYF. The CDR3, as DNA: TGTGCCAGCAACCCCACAGCGGGGGCCCAAGAGACCCAGTACTTC.

Only a few counts were recorded for this clonotype. The chain combines TRBV19 with TRBJ1-1, with 7 bases identical to TRBD1. The ends lost 6 bases at V and 0 bases at J; junction bases unmatched: 7. The CDR3 runs to 15 residues. Germline-derived CDR1 and CDR2 are LNHDA and SQIVND (reference sequence). CDR3 nucleotide sequence: TGTGCCAGTAGCAGAACGGGACAGATGAACACTGAAGCTTTCTTT. It codes for CASSRTGQMNTEAFF.

The chain employs TRBV19 and TRBJ1-2; tentatively, D is TRBD1 (5 bases). Per germline, CDR1 LNHDA and CDR2 SQIVND (reference sequence). V was shortened by 3 bases and J by 2 bases, with 13 bases between the two germline ends. This CDR3 comprises 15 residues. The CDR3 here is CASSIRGSGNYGYTF. The CDR3 region has the DNA TGTGCCAGTAGTATCCGGGGGAGCGGAAACTATGGCTACACCTTC.

The chain joins TRBV5-1 to TRBJ2-2; either TRBD1 or TRBD2 may supply D (5 bases each). V lost 0 bases, J lost 2 bases, and 17 bases lay in between. This CDR3 has 18 amino acids. Germline CDR1 SGHRS, CDR2 YFSETQ. The CDR3 nucleotides are TGCGCCAGCAGCTTGGCCGATATGGGACGGAGAAACACCGGGGAGCTGTTTTTT. Translated: CASSLADMGRRNTGELFF.

This chain joins TRBV7-9 and TRBJ1-2; the D gene is possibly TRBD1 (6 bases). The CDR3 contains 12 residues. The germline V gene has CDR1 SEHNR and CDR2 FQNEAQ (reference sequence). Trimming left V 5 bases short and J 8 bases short, with 12 bases between. CDR3 nucleotides: TGTGCCAGCAGCCCCGCAGGGGTCGGCTACACCTTC. It translates to CASSPAGVGYTF.

V usage is TRBV5-1 and J usage is TRBJ1-3, with 11 nucleotides matching TRBD1. V gave up 4 bases and J gave up 10 bases; unmatched junction bases: 10. Germline-derived CDR1 and CDR2 are SGHRS and YFSETQ. CDR3 size: 15 residues. CDR3 loop: CASSQGTGGSKTIYF. Written as DNA, the CDR3 is TGCGCCAGCAGCCAAGGGACAGGGGGAAGTAAGACCATATATTTT.

The gene calls are TRBV7-8 and TRBJ1-1; the D is unclear. Trimming took 2 bases from V and 1 from J, leaving 8 bases between them. The CDR3 totals 14 residues. Germline V lookup: CDR1 SGHVS, CDR2 FQNEAQ. The CDR3: CASSLFSGNTEAFF. CDR3 sequence (DNA): TGTGCCAGCAGCTTATTTAGTGGGAACACTGAAGCTTTCTTT.

The chain joins TRBV27 to TRBJ1-2, with TRBD1 identical over 7 bases. V was pared by 8 bases and J by 4 bases, with 13 bases of the junction left unmatched. This CDR3 is built from 15 residues. Germline CDR1 is MNHEY and CDR2 is SMNVEV (reference sequence). CDR3 sequence reads: CASASGGQPSYGYTF. The CDR3, as DNA: TGTGCCAGCGCTTCAGGGGGACAGCCTTCCTATGGCTACACCTTC.

V and J are TRBV7-3 and TRBJ2-5, with TRBD2 matching 11 bases. From germline, CDR1 is SGHTA and CDR2 FQGTGA. Trimming cost V 3 bases and J 2 bases; bases outside gene matches: 2. CDR3 size: 15 residues. The chain's CDR3 is CASSLGLADQETQYF. The DNA for the CDR3 is TGTGCCAGCAGCTTGGGACTAGCGGATCAAGAGACCCAGTACTTC.

This clonotype appeared a few times. The chain joins TRBV20-1 to TRBJ2-3; D gene unclear. Per germline, CDR1 DFQATT and CDR2 SNEGSKA (reference sequence). The CDR3 contains 14 residues. The V gene lost 4 bases and the J gene lost 0 bases, with 11 bases spanning the gap. This CDR3 is CSATTGASTDTQYF. The CDR3 DNA follows: TGCAGTGCTACGACGGGTGCTAGCACAGATACGCAGTATTTT.

The V gene is TRBV4-1, the J gene TRBJ2-3, with 8 positions matching TRBD1. The germline gives CDR1 MGHRA, CDR2 YSYEKL. The CDR3 runs to 16 residues. Losses at the gene ends were 7 bases for V and 5 bases for J; bases not matched to a gene: 14. The CDR3 spells CASTTGQGWSGDTQYF. The CDR3 nucleotides read TGCGCCAGCACCACAGGACAGGGATGGTCAGGAGATACGCAGTATTTT.

This clonotype appeared a few times. V is TRBV12-3 or TRBV12-4 and J is TRBJ2-2, with 12 bases that match TRBD1. The CDR3 runs 16 residues. The V and J ends lost 7 bases and 2 bases, in that order; junction bases with no gene match: 5. The CDR3 protein is CASTYGTGGNTGELFF. In DNA form, the CDR3 reads TGTGCCAGCACCTACGGGACAGGGGGCAACACCGGGGAGCTGTTTTTT.

The J gene is TRBJ2-2, the V gene TRBV4-3, with unresolved D. There are 15 residues in the CDR3. Germline loops: CDR1 LGHNA, CDR2 YSLEER. V was trimmed by 1 base and J by 4 bases, leaving 10 bases between them. In nucleotides, the CDR3 is TGCGCCAGCAGCCAAGGGTACATCTCCACCGGGGAGCTGTTTTTT. Translation: CASSQGYISTGELFF.

This clonotype has a handful of counts. The genes are TRBV5-1 and TRBJ2-3; D is unresolved. The CDR3 runs 12 residues. V lost 0 bases, J lost 6 bases, and 5 bases lay in between. CDR1 is SGHRS and CDR2 is YFSETQ in the germline V gene. The chain's CDR3 is CASSLEWDTQYF. CDR3 DNA: TGCGCCAGCAGCTTGGAGTGGGATACGCAGTATTTT.

This clonotype has more than one count but fewer than ten. The rearrangement links TRBV6-5 to TRBJ2-1, with D tentatively TRBD2 (5 bases). The V end lost 0 bases, the J end lost 7 bases, and 10 bases lay between the germline ends. This CDR3 has 14 residues. The germline CDR1 and CDR2 sequences are MNHEY and SVGAGI. The CDR3 sequence is CASSYSGERNEQFF. Here the CDR3 DNA reads TGTGCCAGCAGTTACTCGGGAGAAAGAAATGAGCAGTTCTTC.

This clonotype was detected a few times. The rearrangement joins TRBV6-2 or TRBV6-3 to TRBJ1-2; perhaps TRBD1 as D (6 bases). The V gene's germline CDR1 is MNHEY and CDR2 SVGEGT. The CDR3 spans 11 residues. Trimming cost V 8 bases and J 2 bases, with 6 bases left between them. Written as DNA, the CDR3 is TGTGCCAGCCAGGGGAACTATGGCTACACCTTC. It translates to CASQGNYGYTF.

There are a few counts of this clonotype. The CDR3 reads CASSFRTGGFQPQHF. CDR3 DNA sequence: TGTGCCAGCAGTTTCAGGACAGGGGGATTTCAGCCCCAGCATTTT. This sequence joins TRBV12-3 or TRBV12-4 and TRBJ1-5, with 10 bases identical to TRBD1. The CDR3 spans 15 residues. Trimming at V came to 3 bases and at J to 6 bases, leaving 5 bases not matched to a gene.

The gene calls are TRBV6-5 and TRBJ2-3; 9 bases map to TRBD2. The CDR3 runs 17 residues. J lost 5 bases, V lost 6 bases, and 15 bases had no gene match. CDR1 MNHEY and CDR2 SVGAGI come from the germline V gene. CDR3 sequence reads: CASSTTGLATGKDTQYF. In DNA form, the CDR3 reads TGTGCCAGCAGCACAACCGGACTAGCGACTGGTAAAGATACGCAGTATTTT.

This clonotype was counted a few times. The V call is TRBV20-1, the J call TRBJ2-1; 8 bases are a match to TRBD2. CDR3 length: 17 amino acids. Germline V CDR1 and CDR2: DFQATT, SNEGSKA (reference sequence). J was trimmed by 8 bases and V by 0 bases; bases with no gene match: 15. For the CDR3, the DNA is TGCAGTGCTAGAGACCGAATAGCGGGATCCTTCCATTATGAGCAGTTCTTC. It specifies CSARDRIAGSFHYEQFF.

This chain joins TRBV12-3 or TRBV12-4 and TRBJ2-6; D unresolved. This CDR3 region has 15 residues. The ends were cut back, 4 bases at V and 0 bases at J, with 7 bases in the middle. The CDR3 is CASSSSHSGANVLTF. CDR3 coding DNA: TGTGCCAGCAGTTCTTCTCACTCTGGGGCCAACGTCCTGACTTTC.

The chain joins TRBV5-1 to TRBJ1-1; D remains ambiguous. The germline V and J ends were trimmed by 0 bases and 3 bases, with 12 bases remaining between them. This CDR3 comprises 15 residues. CDR1 is SGHRS and CDR2 is YFSETQ in the germline V gene. In DNA, the CDR3 is TGCGCCAGCAGCTTGGAAGGTCCAAGCGACACTGAAGCTTTCTTT. This translates into CASSLEGPSDTEAFF.

The gene calls are TRBV6-5 and TRBJ2-1; TRBD2 agrees at 10 bases. CDR1 MNHEY and CDR2 SVGAGI come from the germline V gene. The CDR3 contains 16 residues. The V gene end was trimmed by 5 bases and the J gene end by 10 bases; junction bases not matched to a gene: 14. The CDR3 coding sequence is TGTGCCAGCAGTCGCCAAGCAGCGGGGGGGTTTGGGGAGCAGTTCTTC. Its protein product is CASSRQAAGGFGEQFF.

V gene TRBV19 combines with J gene TRBJ2-1; the D gene is possibly TRBD2 (6 bases). The V and J ends lost 2 bases and 7 bases respectively, with 12 bases between them. Germline values: CDR1 LNHDA, CDR2 SQIVND (reference sequence). CDR3 size: 14 residues. The CDR3, as DNA: TGTGCCAGTAGTATACGGGCAGGGAGGAATGAGCAGTTCTTC. This sequence encodes CASSIRAGRNEQFF.

This chain joins TRBV5-6 and TRBJ1-5, with D unclear. Germline V gives CDR1 SGHDT, CDR2 YYEEEE. V lost 2 bases to trimming and J lost 5 bases, with 8 bases between them. The CDR3 extends over 13 amino acids. The CDR3 sequence is CASSFREHQPQHF. The CDR3 region has the DNA TGTGCCAGCAGCTTTAGGGAGCATCAGCCCCAGCATTTT.

The chain couples TRBV12-3 or TRBV12-4 to TRBJ1-1; no firm D call. This CDR3 is built from 14 residues. Deletions cut 3 bases from V and 6 bases from J, with 14 bases between. The CDR3 DNA reads as TGTGCCAGCAGTTTTAATAGGAGGGAGGCTGAAGCTTTCTTT. Residues: CASSFNRREAEAFF.

This clonotype was counted only a few times. The rearrangement joins TRBV7-9 to TRBJ2-1; TRBD1 aligns across 7 bases. Germline CDR1 and CDR2: SEHNR and FQNEAQ (reference sequence). Trimming cost V 5 bases and J 4 bases; bases outside gene matches: 8. CDR3 length: 15 amino acids. This chain's CDR3 is CASSPTGTAYNEQFF. For the CDR3, the DNA is TGTGCCAGCAGCCCAACCGGGACAGCTTACAATGAGCAGTTCTTC.

The V call is TRBV13, the J call TRBJ2-7; 11 bases agree with TRBD2. The CDR3 runs to 20 residues. V shed 0 bases, J shed 3 bases, and the junction held 16 bases outside the gene matches. Per the germline V gene, CDR1 is PRHDT and CDR2 is FYEKMQ (reference sequence). This chain's CDR3 is CASSLGLPASGGQPFYEQYF. In nucleotides, the CDR3 is TGTGCCAGCAGCTTAGGCCTCCCGGCTAGCGGGGGGCAACCTTTCTACGAGCAGTACTTC.

The chain combines TRBV6-6 with TRBJ2-5, with 8 positions matching TRBD2. Germline V CDR1 and CDR2: MNHNY, SVGAGI (reference sequence). The V and J ends lost 0 bases and 2 bases, in that order; junction bases with no gene match: 14. The CDR3 runs to 19 residues. The CDR3 nucleotides are TGTGCCAGCAGTTACTCGATTTTGAGCGGGGGCTACCTACAAGAGACCCAGTACTTC. Encoded protein: CASSYSILSGGYLQETQYF.

The chain couples TRBV5-5 to TRBJ1-2; no definite D call. Trimming removed 0 bases from V and 7 bases from J, with 10 bases in between. CDR1 is SGHKS, CDR2 YYEKEE, per germline (reference sequence). This CDR3 is 13 amino acids long. The CDR3 nucleotides are TGTGCCAGCAGCTTGGACCAACCGTTTGGCTACACCTTC. Translation gives CASSLDQPFGYTF.

The gene calls are TRBV10-3 and TRBJ1-5; D is unresolved. This CDR3 is 11 amino acids long. Germline-derived CDR1 and CDR2 are ENHRY and SYGVKD. V was clipped by 11 bases and J by 4 bases, with 9 bases between them. The CDR3 sequence: CASGPNQPQHF. CDR3 sequence (DNA): TGTGCCTCCGGACCTAATCAGCCCCAGCATTTT.

This clonotype was seen at least ten times. This chain connects TRBV6-4 to TRBJ2-1; possible D gene TRBD1, 6 bases. Germline CDR1 reads MRHNA; CDR2 reads SNTAGT. The CDR3 extends over 15 amino acids. The V gene lost 0 bases and the J gene lost 9 bases, with 15 bases spanning the gap. CDR3 nucleotide sequence: TGTGCCAGCAGTGACTCATCAGGGGCGGTGAGTGAGCAGTTCTTC. Encoded protein: CASSDSSGAVSEQFF.